Each of the 12 T cell receptor beta chains below was sequenced from the same sample in a study of response to subunit inactivated influenza vaccine. TCRdb fed the RT-PCR reads into MiXCR, producing one record per CDR3 protein. The table includes around 790,000 distinct CDR3 sequences, roughly 20% detected once. This specimen consisted of PBMCs from blood, obtained roughly 5 days after vaccination. Every receptor here comes from a man between 50 and 59 years old who received an inactivated influenza vaccine.

In its sample, this clonotype was seen once. The V call is TRBV4-2, the J call TRBJ2-7; perhaps TRBD1 as D (5 bases). Germline V CDR1 and CDR2: LGHNA, YNFKEQ. The CDR3 sequence is 15 residues long. V was clipped by 3 bases and J by 0 bases, with 12 bases between them. DNA of the CDR3: TGTGCCAGCAGCCAGACAGACGACTTCTCCTACGAGCAGTACTTC. Its protein is CASSQTDDFSYEQYF.

This clonotype occurred a few times. V gene TRBV20-1 combines with J gene TRBJ2-7; 7 bases map to TRBD2. Per the germline V gene, CDR1 is DFQATT and CDR2 is SNEGSKA (reference sequence). The CDR3 is 14 amino acids. V was clipped by 3 bases and J by 3 bases; unmatched bases: 8. CDR3 bases: TGCAGTGCTAGGCCCCTAGGGGACTACTACGAGCAGTACTTC. Amino acids: CSARPLGDYYEQYF.

The V gene is TRBV7-2, the J gene TRBJ1-2; the match to TRBD1 covers 10 bases. This CDR3 spans 16 amino acids. The trim removed 0 bases at V and 4 bases at J, leaving 5 bases unmatched. The germline CDR1 and CDR2 sequences are SGHTA and FQGNSA. CDR3 DNA: TGTGCCAGCAGCTTAGCAATGACAGGGGGCCTCTATGGCTACACCTTC. Translated: CASSLAMTGGLYGYTF.

V usage is TRBV15 and J usage is TRBJ1-2; no clear D gene. V lost 0 bases, J lost 8 bases, and 10 bases lay in between. Germline V gives CDR1 LNHNV, CDR2 YYDKDF (reference sequence). This CDR3 is built from 13 residues. CDR3 residues: CATSRDSHGGYTF. The CDR3 DNA is TGTGCCACCAGCAGAGATTCGCATGGGGGCTACACCTTC.

V and J are TRBV4-3 and TRBJ2-2, with 7 bases lining up with TRBD1. The CDR3 sequence is 17 residues long. With 3 bases clipped from V and 4 bases from J, the junction kept 11 bases outside the gene matches. Per germline, CDR1 LGHNA and CDR2 YSLEER. The DNA for the CDR3 is TGCGCCAGCAGCCAGGGGACAGTTCCTAGAGTCACCGGGGAGCTGTTTTTT. It encodes CASSQGTVPRVTGELFF.

This clonotype was found a few times. This chain uses TRBV6-2 or TRBV6-3 with TRBJ2-4; 10 positions agree with TRBD1. The CDR3 is made up of 13 amino acids. The germline V gene has CDR1 MNHEY and CDR2 SVGEGT. Trimming at V came to 6 bases and at J to 8 bases, leaving 4 bases not matched to a gene. The CDR3: CASRRDRGYIQYF. CDR3 DNA sequence: TGTGCCAGCAGGAGGGACAGGGGATACATTCAGTACTTC.

The CDR3 DNA reads TGTGCCAGCAGCCGCTTATTCGGGGGGAGCACCTACGAGCAGTACTTC. The encoded protein is CASSRLFGGSTYEQYF. The chain has TRBV7-8 and TRBJ2-7, with 7 bases fitting TRBD2. Germline V gives CDR1 SGHVS, CDR2 FQNEAQ. V shed 5 bases and J 2 bases; nucleotides not matched to a gene: 12. The CDR3 length is 16 residues.

V gene TRBV6-2 or TRBV6-3 combines with J gene TRBJ2-4; the match to TRBD1 covers 8 bases. CDR3 length: 14 residues. In germline, CDR1 is MNHEY, CDR2 SVGEGT. The V segment lost 4 bases and the J segment 7 bases; nucleotides outside the gene matches: 6. The CDR3 sequence: CASSWTGQGNIQYF. In nucleotides, the CDR3 is TGTGCCAGCAGTTGGACAGGGCAAGGGAACATTCAGTACTTC.

The gene calls are TRBV28 and TRBJ1-2; no clear D gene. There are 13 residues in the CDR3. Germline V gives CDR1 MDHEN, CDR2 SYDVKM. Trimming took 6 bases from V and 5 from J, leaving 13 bases between them. Here the CDR3 reads CASRQDREYGYTF. The CDR3 coding sequence is TGTGCCAGCAGGCAAGATAGGGAGTATGGCTACACCTTC.

This clonotype has just a few counts. The J gene is TRBJ2-5, the V gene TRBV6-2 or TRBV6-3; D gene unclear. Germline V gives CDR1 MNHEY, CDR2 SVGEGT. The CDR3 runs 13 residues. Trimming left V 0 bases short and J 8 bases short, with 10 bases between. The CDR3 DNA follows: TGTGCCAGCAGTTACTCGGCTTTTGGAACCCAGTACTTC. Protein product: CASSYSAFGTQYF.

This clonotype was found a few times. This chain uses TRBV5-6 with TRBJ2-1; D ambiguous. Between the trimmed V and J ends, which lost 1 base and 6 bases, there was a span of 20 bases. This CDR3 contains 17 residues. Germline CDR1 SGHDT, CDR2 YYEEEE. The CDR3 bases are TGTGCCAGCAGCTTGCGCATCCCGACAACGCTCGCCAATGAGCAGTTCTTC. Encoded protein: CASSLRIPTTLANEQFF. The entire variable domain, with the rest obtained from reference TRBV5-6 and TRBJ2-1, is as follows: DAGVTQSPTHLIKTRGQQVTLRCSPKSGHDTVSWYQQALGQGPQFIFQYYEEEERQRGNFPDRFSGHQFPNYSSELNVNALLLGDSALYLCASSLRIPTTLANEQFFGPGTRLTVL.

This clonotype was picked up a small number of times. This chain links TRBV7-9 with TRBJ2-7; TRBD1 matches 10 bases. Germline V gives CDR1 SEHNR, CDR2 FQNEAQ (reference sequence). Losses at the gene ends were 5 bases for V and 2 bases for J; bases not matched to a gene: 6. CDR3 length equals 15 residues. The CDR3 nucleotides read TGTGCCAGCAGCCTTCGGACAGGGGGTACCTACGAGCAGTACTTC. It is translated as CASSLRTGGTYEQYF.